This T cell receptor beta chain was captured in a study of metastatic and nonmetastatic thyroid tumors. Study background: Repertoires from blood and tumor or nodule tissue of malignant and benign thyroid patients were compared.

Treatment of any kind had been given to no patient before thyroid surgery. This clone showed up many times. Its specificity is not known. The study's findings and limits: Significantly higher TCR beta diversity was reportedly seen in malignant thyroid tumors than benign nodules, in blood and tumor.

Authors' analysis steps: A classifier for distant metastasis in papillary thyroid cancer was constructed using CDR3 differences observed across clinicopathological groups. Through MiXCR, TCRdb re-clonotyped the PCR reads. TCRdb's processing, not the authors' own work, is the source of the V and J calls. The top ten clones hold 3% of a sample with fewer than 35,000 clones, 20% to 25% of them seen once. The trim removed 3 bases at V and 3 bases at J, leaving 8 bases unmatched. The CDR3 is 16 amino acids. Germline CDR1 DFQATT, CDR2 SNEGSKA (reference sequence). Sequenced sample: tumor tissue. This chain joins TRBV20-1 and TRBJ1-5, with 10 bases lining up with TRBD1. The receptor was isolated from a male donor with papillary thyroid cancer or a benign thyroid nodule (not recorded which). Some clones in this sample may be carry-over from other donors' samples. The CDR3 nucleotides are TGCAGTGCTAGTGGGGGACAGGGGAAGATCAATCAGCCCCAGCATTTT. As protein: CSASGGQGKINQPQHF.